Given below is one T cell receptor (beta chain) in context. The sample comes from a study of PD-1 blockade in classical Hodgkin lymphoma. The repertoire was sequenced with immunoSEQ multiplex PCR; TCRdb's copy has only in-frame clones and lacks some. The sample gives 72,000 or so clones, 85% to 95% of which show up once; over 6.5% is in the top ten. CDR3 length: 15 residues. Germline V gene data show CDR1 as KGHSH and CDR2 as LQKENI. Between the trimmed V and J ends, which lost 0 bases and 1 base, there was a span of 7 bases. In every patient, relapse followed autologous stem cell transplantation, while exposure to brentuximab vedotin differed.

The receptor was isolated from a human donor with classical Hodgkin lymphoma. V usage is TRBV18 and J usage is TRBJ2-1, with D hard to call. This specimen consisted of peripheral blood mononuclear cells (PBMCs), obtained at baseline. Written as DNA, the CDR3 is TGTGCCAGCTCACCACCGTCACTATCCTACAATGAGCAGTTCTTC. Its translation: CASSPPSLSYNEQFF. Variable domain in full (rest from reference TRBV18 and TRBJ2-1): NAGVMQNPRHLVRRRGQEARLRCSPMKGHSHVYWYRQLPEEGLKFMVYLQKENIIDESGMPKERFSAEFPKEGPSILRIQQVVRGDSAAYFCASSPPSLSYNEQFFGPGTRLTVL.